This T cell receptor beta chain was documented in a study of CD8+ T cells in alopecia areata (dated by TCRdb to between 2018 and 2020). About the study as a whole: Treated patients were enrolled in an open-label pilot trial of oral tofacitinib, 5 to 10 mg twice daily, for moderate-to-severe alopecia areata. Patients received tofacitinib for 6 to 18 months and were then followed off drug for 6 months to check for delayed response and recurrence. To study T cell clonal expansion in alopecia areata, the researchers applied high-throughput TCRbeta sequencing to both the C3H/HeJ mouse model and human patients. Scalp tissue and sorted CD4+ and CD8+ peripheral blood T cells from patchy and totalis/universalis alopecia areata patients and from healthy controls were covered by human TCRbeta sequencing. Biopsies were taken from tofacitinib-treated patients at baseline and at 4 and 24 weeks of treatment, and a later scalp biopsy was taken in several of the tofacitinib-treated patients. Scalp clonality was compared among normal scalp (n=4), patchy alopecia areata scalp (n=8), and alopecia totalis/universalis scalp (n=8). The RNA source kit depended on sample type: the PAXgene miRNA kit for fixed scalp, the miRNeasy kit for PBMCs, and the RNeasy kit for mouse skin. immunoSEQ multiplex PCR using 35 Vbeta forward primers and 13 Jbeta reverse primers was used to amplify TCRbeta CDR3 regions. Broader findings and caveats from the paper: TCR sequences shared between patients were less clear than in mice, possibly partly because of HLA diversity in the patient population. Resident alphabeta T cells in normal human skin are also sequenced, complicating scalp TCR repertoire analysis, unlike mouse skin dominated by gammadelta T cells. Lesional scalp, especially in alopecia totalis/universalis, showed higher clonality and more expanded CD8+ clones than normal scalp, suggesting antigenic drive.

The time point label on this specimen signifies: baseline before oral tofacitinib. Lesional scalp punch biopsies and peripheral blood were collected from alopecia areata patients. PBMCs were isolated by density centrifugation and stained for CD3, CD4 and CD8, and CD4+ and CD8+ T cells were sorted on a FACSAria. This clone was found once. The antigen it binds to is not known. The input lacks base qualities; no much larger clone sits a single base away. The CDR3 runs 13 amino acids, cysteine and phenylalanine included. The only DNA kept is the CDR3, 39 bases in frame from the first base. The trim is 0 bases for V and 2 bases for J, with a gap of 4 bases between the germline ends. In the germline V gene, CDR1 corresponds to SGHNT and CDR2 to YENEEA. To prepare the library, the immunoSEQ multiplex PCR assay was applied. To provide template for TCR sequencing, every sample had RNA extracted and reverse transcribed into cDNA. First-strand cDNA was synthesized using SuperScript III with a 2:1 mix of oligo-dT and random hexamers. A synthetic immune receptor repertoire was used to assess amplification bias, and residual bias was removed computationally. As for the authors' bioinformatics: After raw reads were preprocessed to remove errors, the CDR3 was defined following IMGT conventions as running from the conserved cysteine to phenylalanine. Clonality was computed as 1 minus the Shannon entropy, with the entropy normalized by log2 of the number of productive unique TCRs. CD4 or CD8 identity of scalp clones was inferred by cross-referencing scalp TCRbeta sequences with sorted blood CD4 and CD8 repertoires. As stored in TCRdb, this immuneACCESS dataset retains in-frame rearrangements with V and J assigned. A fraction of the clones does not appear; measured against another copy, unresolved V genes explain less than half of the discrepancy, and the remainder lacks a known reason. Clonal size and the V and J genes are those of that table, whereas D and trimming came from the DNA. Recorded for this sample are 150,000 or so clones; over 80% of them occurred a single time. The ten most abundant clones make up around 15% of the sample.

The sequence derives from a human donor with alopecia areata. The specimen was CD8+ T cells sorted from blood, collected at week 0. This chain is built from TRBV11-3 and TRBJ2-5, with no D gene named confidently. The DNA sequence is TGTGCCAGCAGCTTAGACAGTCAAGAGACCCAGTACTTC. The translation is CASSLDSQETQYF.